What follows are 22 T cell receptor beta chains derived from one specimen sequenced in a study of T cell responses to AZD1222 COVID-19 vaccine. Sequencing used immunoSEQ multiplex PCR; TCRdb keeps in-frame clones, though not all of them. The table includes some 150,000 clones, 75% to 95% detected once. This material consisted of peripheral blood, taken on day 0 of MenACWY control vaccination. These receptors came from an adult in good health.

CDR3 sequence: CASSQGYSNQPQHF. The CDR3 nucleotides are TGCGCCAGCAGCCAAGGGTATAGCAATCAGCCCCAGCATTTT. The rearrangement uses TRBV4-1 and TRBJ1-5; D is undetermined. Trimming took off 1 base at V and 0 bases at J, with 4 bases between the two ends. The CDR3 totals 14 residues. Germline-derived CDR1 and CDR2 are MGHRA and YSYEKL.

The chain joins TRBV5-8 to TRBJ1-5; 7 positions match TRBD1. Germline V gives CDR1 SGHTS, CDR2 YDEGEE. The CDR3 contains 15 residues. The V segment lost 6 bases and the J segment 0 bases; nucleotides outside the gene matches: 6. The CDR3 region has the DNA TGTGCCAGCATCAAACAGGGGCTTAGCAATCAGCCCCAGCATTTT. This gives the protein CASIKQGLSNQPQHF.

This rearrangement joins TRBV18 to TRBJ1-1; 7 nucleotides line up with TRBD1. Germline V lookup: CDR1 KGHSH, CDR2 LQKENI. The CDR3 totals 16 residues. The ends lost 1 base at V and 1 base at J; junction bases unmatched: 6. CDR3 protein: CASSPQQGMENTEAFF. DNA for the CDR3: TGTGCCAGCTCACCACAACAGGGGATGGAGAACACTGAAGCTTTCTTT.

This clone was detected only a few times. The chain couples TRBV3-1 (or the pseudogene TRBV3-2) to TRBJ2-1; D gene uncertain. Germline assignment: CDR1 LGHDT and CDR2 YNNKEL (reference sequence). There are 12 residues in the CDR3. Trimming shortened V by 2 bases and J by 16 bases, and 15 bases separated the two germline ends. This chain's CDR3 is CASSQKSTGVFF. The DNA for the CDR3 is TGTGCCAGCAGCCAAAAAAGTACCGGCGTCTTCTTC.

V and J are TRBV3-1 (or the pseudogene TRBV3-2) and TRBJ1-3; no firm D call. The germline V and J ends were trimmed by 5 bases and 0 bases, with 14 bases remaining between them. Per the germline V gene, CDR1 is LGHDT and CDR2 is YNNKEL (reference sequence). There are 16 residues in the CDR3. The CDR3, as DNA: TGTGCCAGCAGCAAAGCGACGGCATACTCTGGAAACACCATATATTTT. Translating it yields CASSKATAYSGNTIYF.

The CDR3 region has the DNA TGTGCTAGTGGTTTGGATGGGGCGGAGACCCAGTACTTC. This codes for CASGLDGAETQYF. The V and J genes are TRBV12-5 and TRBJ2-5; tentatively, D is TRBD1 (5 bases). The CDR3 is 13 amino acids. Germline CDR1 reads LGHNT; CDR2 reads FRNRAP. The V and J ends lost 1 base and 5 bases respectively, with 8 bases between them. Full variable domain (remainder filled in from reference TRBV12-5 and TRBJ2-5): DARVTQTPRHKVTEMGQEVTMRCQPILGHNTVFWYRQTMMQGLELLAYFRNRAPLDDSGMPKDRFSAEMPDATLATLKIQPSEPRDSAVYFCASGLDGAETQYFGPGTRLLVL.

This clone was recorded only once. This chain links TRBV7-2 with TRBJ2-7; TRBD2 matches 11 bases. The V and J ends lost 5 bases and 12 bases, in that order; junction bases with no gene match: 9. Germline-derived CDR1 and CDR2 are SGHTA and FQGNSA. The CDR3 runs 13 residues. CDR3: CASSPRRTSGLYF. The DNA for the CDR3 is TGTGCCAGCAGCCCTAGGCGGACTAGCGGGTTGTACTTC.

The chain joins TRBV12-2 to TRBJ1-5. TRBV12-2 is an annotated pseudogene. The CDR3 consists of 14 residues. The CDR3 coding sequence is TGTGCAAGTCGCTTGCATCTTAGCAATCAGCCCCAGCATTTT. It is translated as CASRLHLSNQPQHF.

The chain employs TRBV9 and TRBJ1-4, with 9 positions matching TRBD1. Germline CDR1 is SGDLS and CDR2 is YYNGEE. Germline trimming cut 3 bases from V and 2 bases from J; bases unmatched to any gene: 5. The CDR3 spans 16 residues. CDR3 sequence: CASSDGTGRTNEKLFF. In DNA form, the CDR3 reads TGTGCCAGCAGCGACGGGACAGGGAGGACTAATGAAAAACTGTTTTTT.

The V gene is TRBV28, the J gene TRBJ2-2, with 11 nucleotides matching TRBD2. Germline CDR1 MDHEN, CDR2 SYDVKM. The V and J ends lost 2 bases and 5 bases, in that order; junction bases with no gene match: 22. This CDR3 has 22 residues. CDR3 DNA: TGTGCCAGCAGTTTACTCGGCTTTGGAGCCTTAGCGGGAGGGTCAGGGACCGGGGAGCTGTTTTTT. It specifies CASSLLGFGALAGGSGTGELFF.

V is TRBV18 and J is TRBJ1-5; 8 bases are shared with TRBD1. This CDR3 is 13 amino acids long. V was clipped by 4 bases and J by 5 bases; unmatched bases: 1. The germline CDR1 and CDR2 sequences are KGHSH and LQKENI. The CDR3 loop is CASSQDRDQPQHF. CDR3 DNA: TGTGCCAGCTCACAGGACAGGGATCAGCCCCAGCATTTT. Full variable domain (remainder filled in from reference TRBV18 and TRBJ1-5): NAGVMQNPRHLVRRRGQEARLRCSPMKGHSHVYWYRQLPEEGLKFMVYLQKENIIDESGMPKERFSAEFPKEGPSILRIQQVVRGDSAAYFCASSQDRDQPQHFGDGTRLSIL.

V usage is TRBV27 and J usage is TRBJ2-2; D might be TRBD2 (7 bases). Trimming removed 5 bases from V and 4 bases from J, with 14 bases in between. The CDR3 has 15 amino acids. Germline V gene sequence: CDR1 MNHEY, CDR2 SMNVEV (reference sequence). The CDR3 reads CASSTYRGATGELFF. In DNA, the CDR3 is TGTGCCAGCAGTACCTACCGGGGGGCCACCGGGGAGCTGTTTTTT.

In its sample, this clone was seen once. The rearrangement uses TRBV25-1 and TRBJ1-1; D uncertain. V lost 3 bases and J 4 bases, leaving 15 bases between the germline ends. From germline, CDR1 is MGHDK and CDR2 SYGVNS. This CDR3 has 15 amino acids. CDR3 in amino acids: CASSEPGAWVTEAFF. The CDR3 nucleotides read TGTGCCAGCAGTGAGCCGGGAGCCTGGGTCACTGAAGCTTTCTTT. Looking up the rest from reference TRBV25-1 and TRBJ1-1 gives the full variable domain: EADIYQTPRYLVIGTGKKITLECSQTMGHDKMYWYQQDPGMELHLIHYSYGVNSTEKGDLSSESTVSRIRTEHFPLTLESARPSHTSQYLCASSEPGAWVTEAFFGQGTRLTVV.

The genes are TRBV28 and TRBJ2-7; weak D call: TRBD2 (6 bases). Germline V gives CDR1 MDHEN, CDR2 SYDVKM. V lost 7 bases, J lost 3 bases, and 19 bases lay in between. CDR3 length equals 15 residues. This CDR3 is CASTPPGGYLYEQYF. Here the CDR3 DNA reads TGTGCCAGCACTCCCCCTGGGGGGTATCTCTACGAGCAGTACTTC.

The chain uses TRBV7-9 and TRBJ2-7; a possible D gene is TRBD2 (5 bases). CDR1 is SEHNR, CDR2 FQNEAQ, per germline (reference sequence). V was pared by 2 bases and J by 4 bases, with 12 bases between. CDR3 length: 14 residues. The CDR3 coding sequence is TGTGCCAGCAGCTTATCGGGATCGACGTACGAGCAGTACTTC. Protein: CASSLSGSTYEQYF.

The CDR3: CAWSSRGLTDTQYF. In DNA form, the CDR3 reads TGTGCCTGGAGTTCCCGGGGGCTCACAGATACGCAGTATTTT. The V call is TRBV30, the J call TRBJ2-3, with D perhaps given as TRBD1 or TRBD2 (6 bases each). There are 14 residues in the CDR3. The germline V gene encodes CDR1 GTSNPN and CDR2 SVGIG (reference sequence). The V end lost 2 bases, the J end lost 2 bases, and 11 bases lay between the germline ends. The entire variable domain, with the rest obtained from reference TRBV30 and TRBJ2-3, is as follows: SQTIHQWPATLVQPVGSPLSLECTVEGTSNPNLYWYRQAAGRGLQLLFYSVGIGQISSEVPQNLSASRPQDRQFILSSKKLLLSDSGFYLCAWSSRGLTDTQYFGPGTRLTVL.

This clone has just a few counts. This chain uses TRBV10-2 with TRBJ2-2, with 8 bases that match TRBD1. The CDR3 sequence is 19 residues long. J lost 2 bases, V lost 0 bases, and 11 bases had no gene match. Germline V gene sequence: CDR1 WSHSY, CDR2 SAAADI. CDR3 region: CASSESVLAGTGNTGELFF. CDR3 bases: TGCGCCAGCAGTGAGTCGGTCCTAGCCGGGACAGGAAACACCGGGGAGCTGTTTTTT.

The gene calls are TRBV7-8 and TRBJ1-4, with D maybe TRBD1 (6 bases). Trimming removed 4 bases from V and 0 bases from J, with 9 bases in between. CDR1 is SGHVS, CDR2 FQNEAQ, per germline. The CDR3 runs 15 residues. The CDR3 here is CASSWTDATNEKLFF. Here the CDR3 DNA reads TGTGCCAGCAGCTGGACAGATGCAACTAATGAAAAACTGTTTTTT.

The gene calls are TRBV9 and TRBJ2-7; no firm D call. The CDR3 sequence is 13 residues long. V dropped 4 bases and J dropped 4 bases, with 12 bases sitting between them. Germline V gene sequence: CDR1 SGDLS, CDR2 YYNGEE. The CDR3 loop is CASSFRTGYEQYF. CDR3 coding DNA: TGTGCCAGCAGCTTCCGAACGGGTTACGAGCAGTACTTC.

The V and J genes are TRBV11-2 and TRBJ1-5; the D gene is possibly TRBD1 (5 bases). This CDR3 spans 15 amino acids. V lost 0 bases and J lost 2, with 8 bases in between. Germline V gene lookup returns CDR1 SGHAT and CDR2 FQNNGV. CDR3 bases: TGTGCCAGCAGCTTAGATCCAGGGCGCAATCAGCCCCAGCATTTT. Translation: CASSLDPGRNQPQHF.

V is TRBV30 and J is TRBJ2-7, with D unresolved. CDR1 and CDR2 (germline): GTSNPN, SVGIG (reference sequence). The ends were cut back, 5 bases at V and 3 bases at J, with 8 bases in the middle. This CDR3 comprises 11 residues. This CDR3 reads CAWSEIYEQYF. Written as DNA, the CDR3 is TGTGCCTGGTCGGAGATCTACGAGCAGTACTTC.

The chain has TRBV11-2 and TRBJ2-7; D uncertain. This CDR3 contains 14 residues. V lost 1 base and J 4 bases, leaving 11 bases between the germline ends. Germline-derived CDR1 and CDR2 are SGHAT and FQNNGV. This CDR3 is CASSLGHQVYEQYF. As DNA, the CDR3 is TGTGCCAGCAGCTTAGGACACCAGGTTTACGAGCAGTACTTC.